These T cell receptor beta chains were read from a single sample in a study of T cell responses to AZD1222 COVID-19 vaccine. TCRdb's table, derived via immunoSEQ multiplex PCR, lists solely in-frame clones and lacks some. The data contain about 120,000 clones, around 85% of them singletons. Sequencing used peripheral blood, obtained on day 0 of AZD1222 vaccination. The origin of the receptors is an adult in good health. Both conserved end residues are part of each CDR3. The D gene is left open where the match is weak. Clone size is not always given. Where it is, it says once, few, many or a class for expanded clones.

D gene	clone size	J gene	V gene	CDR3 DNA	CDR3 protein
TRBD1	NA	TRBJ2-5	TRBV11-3	TGTGCCAGCAGCTTAACAGGGGGGCTGGCAACCCAGTACTTC	CASSLTGGLATQYF
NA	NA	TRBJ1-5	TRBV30	TGTGCCTCCTCAGGACAGTCTAATCAGCCCCAGCATTTT	CASSGQSNQPQHF
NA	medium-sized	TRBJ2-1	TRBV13	TGTGCCAGCAGCTTCGTACAGGCTGGGGATGAGCAGTTCTTC	CASSFVQAGDEQFF
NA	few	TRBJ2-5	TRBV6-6	TGTGCCAGCAGTTACTCTCCGCAAGAGACCCAGTACTTC	CASSYSPQETQYF
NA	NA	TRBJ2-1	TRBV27	TGTGCCAGCAGTTTATGGGTTAATTACAATGAGCAGTTCTTC	CASSLWVNYNEQFF
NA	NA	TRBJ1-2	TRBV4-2	TGTGCCAGCAGCCAAGACAGGGAACCGAACAATGGCTACACCTTC	CASSQDREPNNGYTF
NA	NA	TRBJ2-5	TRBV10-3	TGTGCCATCAGTGACAACCGGGAGAAACAAGAGACCCAGTACTTC	CAISDNREKQETQYF
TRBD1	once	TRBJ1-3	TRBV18	TGTGCCAGCTCACCTGGACAGGGGGGAAACACCATATATTTT	CASSPGQGGNTIYF
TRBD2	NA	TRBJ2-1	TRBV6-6	TGTGCCAGCAGTTACTCCCAGCGGGGGACCTACAATGAGCAGTTCTTC	CASSYSQRGTYNEQFF
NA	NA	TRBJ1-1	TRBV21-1	TGTGCCAGCAGCCCCCCCGGGACAGGGGGGAGGTCGTACACTGAAGCTTTCTTT	CASSPPGTGGRSYTEAFF
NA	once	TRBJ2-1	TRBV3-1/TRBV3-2	TGTGCCAGCAGCCAAGATTCGGGGGGCGCCAGCGATGAGCAGTTCTTC	CASSQDSGGASDEQFF
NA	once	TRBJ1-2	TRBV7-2	TGTGCCAGCGCCCTACCGTGGCAGAACTATGGCTACACCTTC	CASALPWQNYGYTF
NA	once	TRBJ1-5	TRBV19	TGTGCCAGTACCTTGGGGGGATTTGGGCGGCAGCCCCAGCATTTT	CASTLGGFGRQPQHF
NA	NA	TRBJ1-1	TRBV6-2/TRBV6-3	TGTGCCAGCAGCTTATCTCGGTGGACTGAAGCTTTCTTT	CASSLSRWTEAFF
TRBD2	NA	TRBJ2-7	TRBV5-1	TGCGCCAGCAGCTGGACCTTATCGGGGGGTGCCTACGAGCAGTACTTC	CASSWTLSGGAYEQYF
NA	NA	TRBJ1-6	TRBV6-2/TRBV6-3	TGTGCCAGCAGCCCTCAAGGCGTGGGCCGCTATAATTCACCCCTCCACTTT	CASSPQGVGRYNSPLHF